What follows are 8 T cell receptor beta chains derived from one specimen sequenced in a study of cytomegalovirus exposure and HLA in healthy donors. This table comes from immunoSEQ multiplex PCR, and its TCRdb copy is limited to in-frame clones, with some not included. This table holds some 60,000 clones, approximately 96% found once. The material sequenced was PBMCs. Receptors were obtained from a man in his late teens or twenties in good health and CMV-seronegative.

The chain links TRBV4-2 to TRBJ1-4; 10 bases are a match to TRBD1. Germline CDR1 LGHNA, CDR2 YNFKEQ. V lost 0 bases, J lost 6 bases, and 4 bases stayed unmatched. The CDR3 extends over 16 amino acids. In DNA form, the CDR3 reads TGTGCCAGCAGCCAAGATCCCGGGACAGGGGATGAAAAACTGTTTTTT. It codes for CASSQDPGTGDEKLFF.

This chain joins TRBV5-4 and TRBJ2-1; 11 bases fit TRBD2. V lost 0 bases, J lost 9 bases, and 14 bases stayed unmatched. The CDR3 contains 18 residues. Germline assignment: CDR1 SGHNT and CDR2 YYREEE (reference sequence). The CDR3 region has the DNA TGTGCCAGCAGCTTGGCGCTAGCGGGAGGTACCCCCCCTAGTGAGCAGTTCTTC. This gives the protein CASSLALAGGTPPSEQFF.

The chain carries TRBV11-2 and TRBJ2-3; no firm D call. V was shortened by 8 bases and J by 2 bases, with 14 bases between the two germline ends. The germline V gene encodes CDR1 SGHAT and CDR2 FQNNGV. The CDR3 spans 14 residues. The CDR3 loop reads CASHSSIYTDTQYF. CDR3 sequence (DNA): TGTGCCAGCCACTCCTCGATTTACACAGATACGCAGTATTTT.

V usage is TRBV2 and J usage is TRBJ2-6; 9 bases match TRBD1. The CDR3 sequence is 17 residues long. Germline assignment: CDR1 SNHLY and CDR2 FYNNEI. With V trimmed by 6 bases and J by 3 bases, 9 bases remained unmatched. CDR3 bases: TGTGCCAGCAGACCGGGACAGGGCCGGCTTGGGGCCAACGTCCTGACTTTC. Residues: CASRPGQGRLGANVLTF. Filled out from reference TRBV2 and TRBJ2-6, the complete variable domain reads EPEVTQTPSHQVTQMGQEVILRCVPISNHLYFYWYRQILGQKVEFLVSFYNNEISEKSEIFDDQFSVERPDGSNFTLKIRSTKLEDSAMYFCASRPGQGRLGANVLTFGAGSRLTVL.

V and J are TRBV4-1 and TRBJ1-2; no clear D. This CDR3 is 17 amino acids long. The ends were cut back, 0 bases at V and 2 bases at J, with 16 bases in the middle. Germline assignment: CDR1 MGHRA and CDR2 YSYEKL. In nucleotides, the CDR3 is TGCGCCAGCAGCCAAGATGGAGGGAGGGTGGGAAACTATGGCTACACCTTC. Protein sequence: CASSQDGGRVGNYGYTF.

V usage is TRBV29-1 and J usage is TRBJ2-3; TRBD1 matches 8 bases. This CDR3 has 14 residues. Trimming cost V 3 bases and J 3 bases; bases outside gene matches: 5. CDR1 is SQVTM, CDR2 ANQGSEA, per germline. The CDR3 reads CSVEDRVLTDTQYF. In nucleotides, the CDR3 is TGCAGCGTTGAGGACAGGGTGCTGACAGATACGCAGTATTTT.

The chain uses TRBV5-1 and TRBJ2-1; TRBD2 aligns across 8 bases. Trimming at V came to 1 base and at J to 2 bases, leaving 17 bases not matched to a gene. Per the germline V gene, CDR1 is SGHRS and CDR2 is YFSETQ. The CDR3 runs 20 residues. CDR3 sequence: CASSLPRGLLSGTPYNEQFF. Here the CDR3 DNA reads TGCGCCAGCAGCTTGCCCAGGGGCCTACTTAGCGGGACTCCCTACAATGAGCAGTTCTTC.

The rearrangement uses TRBV7-2 and TRBJ2-2; 7 positions agree with TRBD2. V dropped 4 bases and J dropped 1; count of bases not matched to a gene: 6. Germline V gene lookup returns CDR1 SGHTA and CDR2 FQGNSA. The CDR3 is 16 residues long. The CDR3 loop reads CASSSVTSLNTGELFF. The CDR3 region has the DNA TGTGCCAGCAGCTCAGTGACTAGCCTGAACACCGGGGAGCTGTTTTTT.